A single sample gave rise to the 24 T cell receptor beta chains below, sequenced in a study of somatic mutations in cytotoxic T cells in rheumatoid arthritis. The assay was immunoSEQ multiplex PCR, and TCRdb's table has in-frame clones only and misses some. The sample holds roughly 4,700 clones, roughly 79% seen once. The sample taken for sequencing was CD8+ T cells sorted from blood. The receptors were sampled from a man in his 70s with rheumatoid arthritis.

Worth noting for this clone: The sample carries other DNA sequences with the same CDR3. The chain carries TRBV11-2 and TRBJ1-1, with D possibly being TRBD1 (6 bases). The CDR3 runs 16 residues. The V end lost 1 base, the J end lost 10 bases, and 22 bases lay between the germline ends. Germline lookup yields CDR1 SGHAT and CDR2 FQNNGV. The CDR3 sequence is CASSLGPGRGKLGAFF. The CDR3 DNA reads TGTGCCAGCAGCTTAGGGCCCGGAAGGGGGAAACTTGGAGCTTTCTTT.

The chain couples TRBV10-2 to TRBJ1-2; a weak D match, TRBD1 (5 bases). Looked up from germline, CDR1 is WSHSY and CDR2 is SAAADI. V lost 6 bases to trimming and J lost 7 bases, with 18 bases between them. The CDR3 runs 14 residues. The DNA of the CDR3 is TGCGCCAGCAGCCCGACAGTCGATCCTCGTGGCTACACCTTC. Amino acids: CASSPTVDPRGYTF.

This chain uses TRBV30 with TRBJ1-6, with D possibly matching TRBD1 (5 bases). The germline CDR1 and CDR2 sequences are GTSNPN and SVGIG (reference sequence). V lost 2 bases and J lost 7, with 12 bases in between. This CDR3 has 14 amino acids. The CDR3 DNA reads TGTGCCTGGAGTCTCGGCAGGGTGAATTCACCCCTCCACTTT. Translating it yields CAWSLGRVNSPLHF.

The chain employs TRBV9 and TRBJ2-5; D perhaps matches TRBD1 (7 bases). The V end was cut by 4 bases, the J end by 1 base, with 14 bases between. Germline CDR1 is SGDLS and CDR2 is YYNGEE. The CDR3 length is 15 residues. The CDR3 spells CASSPSRGAQETQYF. For the CDR3, the DNA is TGTGCCAGCAGCCCCTCCAGGGGGGCCCAAGAGACCCAGTACTTC.

The V gene is TRBV2, the J gene TRBJ2-1, with a possible D match to TRBD1 (6 bases). The CDR3 is made up of 16 amino acids. Trimming pared 4 bases from V and 8 bases from J, leaving 21 bases between. The germline V gene encodes CDR1 SNHLY and CDR2 FYNNEI. In DNA form, the CDR3 reads TGTGCCAGCAGTGTTCTGGACAGTGGGGGTAGGGATGAGCAGTTCTTC. Amino acid sequence: CASSVLDSGGRDEQFF.

J is TRBJ2-1 and V is TRBV19; TRBD2 agrees at 12 bases. The V gene's germline CDR1 is LNHDA and CDR2 SQIVND (reference sequence). V was clipped by 4 bases and J by 6 bases; unmatched bases: 4. This CDR3 has 15 residues. CDR3 bases: TGTGCCAGTAGTAGGACTAGCGGGATCGGCAATGAGCAGTTCTTC. Amino acid sequence: CASSRTSGIGNEQFF.

The CDR3 DNA reads TGTGCCAGCAGCCTCGAGCGGGGGGGATGGAATGAGCAGTTCTTC. This gives the protein CASSLERGGWNEQFF. The chain uses TRBV11-3 and TRBJ2-1; TRBD2 matches 10 bases. Trimming took 5 bases from V and 7 from J; bases not matched to a gene: 8. The germline gives CDR1 SGHNT, CDR2 YENEEA. The CDR3 sequence is 15 residues long. Based on the CDR3 plus reference TRBV11-3 and TRBJ2-1, the full variable domain is EAGVVQSPRYKIIEKKQPVAFWCNPISGHNTLYWYLQNLGQGPELLIRYENEEAVDDSQLPKDRFSAERLKGVDSTLKIQPAELGDSAVYLCASSLERGGWNEQFFGPGTRLTVL.

This chain links TRBV29-1 with TRBJ2-7; 8 bases align to TRBD1. The CDR3 covers 14 residues. Germline-derived CDR1 and CDR2 are SQVTM and ANQGSEA. Germline trimming cut 3 bases from V and 3 bases from J; bases unmatched to any gene: 7. The CDR3 here is CSVELRQGFYEQYF. The CDR3 DNA reads TGCAGCGTTGAGCTTCGACAGGGGTTCTACGAGCAGTACTTC.

The chain links TRBV7-6 to TRBJ2-4; 10 bases map to TRBD1. CDR1 and CDR2 (germline): SGHVS, FNYEAQ. J lost 5 bases, V lost 1 base, and 5 bases had no gene match. This CDR3 is 16 amino acids long. The CDR3 is CASSLGQGARENIQYF. CDR3 DNA sequence: TGTGCCAGCAGCTTAGGACAGGGGGCCAGGGAAAACATTCAGTACTTC. Complete variable domain (other parts from reference TRBV7-6 and TRBJ2-4): GAGVSQSPRYKVTKRGQDVALRCDPISGHVSLYWYRQALGQGPEFLTYFNYEAQQDKSGLPNDRFSAERPEGSISTLTIQRTEQRDSAMYRCASSLGQGARENIQYFGAGTRLSVL.

V gene TRBV5-6 combines with J gene TRBJ2-1; maybe TRBD1 (5 bases). Germline-derived CDR1 and CDR2 are SGHDT and YYEEEE. The CDR3 spans 14 residues. Trimming took 1 base from V and 8 from J, leaving 13 bases between them. The CDR3 sequence is CASSLLLGRDEQFF. CDR3 nucleotide sequence: TGTGCCAGCAGCTTGCTCCTGGGGCGCGATGAGCAGTTCTTC.

This clone was counted only a few times. The genes are TRBV28 and TRBJ2-7, with TRBD2 identical over 10 bases. The CDR3 has 15 amino acids. After removal of 6 bases from V and 1 base from J, the junction contained 6 bases not matched to a gene. The germline CDR1 and CDR2 sequences are MDHEN and SYDVKM. CDR3 nucleotides: TGTGCCAGCAGCCCATGGACTAGCGGATCCTACGAGCAGTACTTC. It specifies CASSPWTSGSYEQYF.

The chain has TRBV6-1 and TRBJ2-7; D is possibly TRBD2 (5 bases). Germline V lookup: CDR1 MNHNS, CDR2 SASEGT. The CDR3 is 15 amino acids. Trimming took off 5 bases at V and 3 bases at J, with 17 bases between the two ends. DNA for the CDR3: TGTGCCAGCAGTCGGATCTCGACCGGAGGCTACGAGCAGTACTTC. Protein product: CASSRISTGGYEQYF.

The chain employs TRBV6-5 and TRBJ1-2; perhaps TRBD1 as D (5 bases). The CDR3 has 14 amino acids. Trimming took off 2 bases at V and 5 bases at J, with 12 bases between the two ends. CDR1 and CDR2 from the germline V gene are MNHEY and SVGAGI. The CDR3 sequence is CASSYQPGVYGYTF. The CDR3 coding sequence is TGTGCCAGCAGTTACCAGCCGGGGGTGTATGGCTACACCTTC.

The sample holds one count of this clone. The gene calls are TRBV19 and TRBJ2-5; 10 bases are shared with TRBD2. Germline V lookup: CDR1 LNHDA, CDR2 SQIVND (reference sequence). Losses at the gene ends were 3 bases for V and 12 bases for J; bases not matched to a gene: 7. The CDR3 is made up of 13 amino acids. DNA of the CDR3: TGTGCCAGTAGTATCTCTAGCGGGAGCTCGGAGTACTTC. Its protein product is CASSISSGSSEYF.

This chain joins TRBV18 and TRBJ1-4; 7 positions agree with TRBD1. There are 15 residues in the CDR3. In germline, CDR1 is KGHSH, CDR2 LQKENI. V lost 3 bases, J lost 1 base, and 2 bases stayed unmatched. This chain's CDR3 is CASSPRTGTNEKLFF. As DNA, the CDR3 is TGTGCCAGCTCACCGCGGACAGGAACTAATGAAAAACTGTTTTTT.

J is TRBJ1-5 and V is TRBV4-1, with 9 bases aligning to TRBD1. The V gene's germline CDR1 is MGHRA and CDR2 YSYEKL. The CDR3 spans 15 residues. V was clipped by 4 bases and J by 6 bases; unmatched bases: 7. In DNA form, the CDR3 reads TGCGCCAGCAGCCCGCAACAGGGGGCCGGTCAGCCCCAGCATTTT. It translates to CASSPQQGAGQPQHF.

The chain links TRBV29-1 to TRBJ1-2; TRBD1 aligns across 8 bases. Germline lookup yields CDR1 SQVTM and CDR2 ANQGSEA. This CDR3 is 13 amino acids long. The junction had 10 bases not matched to a gene; V was cut back by 5 bases and J by 8 bases. CDR3 residues: CSVLDRVPFGYTF. The CDR3 bases are TGCAGCGTTTTGGACAGGGTCCCATTCGGCTACACCTTC.

This clone showed up just once. The CDR3 here is CASSWDRRSNQPQHF. The CDR3 nucleotides are TGTGCCAGCAGTTGGGACAGACGTAGCAATCAGCCCCAGCATTTT. The rearrangement joins TRBV5-6 to TRBJ1-5, with 7 bases identical to TRBD1. The ends lost 5 bases at V and 0 bases at J; junction bases unmatched: 5. Germline V gene data show CDR1 as SGHDT and CDR2 as YYEEEE. The CDR3 runs 15 residues.

This clone was picked up a small number of times. CDR3 residues: CASSQIQGDSETQYF. CDR3 coding DNA: TGCGCCAGCAGCCAAATACAGGGGGATTCGGAGACCCAGTACTTC. The rearrangement joins TRBV4-1 to TRBJ2-5, with 8 bases identical to TRBD1. Germline V gene sequence: CDR1 MGHRA, CDR2 YSYEKL. The length of the CDR3 is 15 residues. V was pared by 2 bases and J by 5 bases, with 7 bases of the junction left unmatched.

The rearrangement uses TRBV5-5 and TRBJ2-7; 8 bases match TRBD1. The length of the CDR3 is 16 residues. The V segment lost 4 bases and the J segment 2 bases; nucleotides outside the gene matches: 11. The germline V gene encodes CDR1 SGHKS and CDR2 YYEKEE (reference sequence). As DNA, the CDR3 is TGTGCCAGCAGCCCCATCGACAGGGGTGAGCCCTACGAGCAGTACTTC. Protein: CASSPIDRGEPYEQYF.

The genes are TRBV19 and TRBJ2-1; 9 bases align to TRBD2. The CDR3 contains 14 residues. The ends lost 7 bases at V and 2 bases at J; junction bases unmatched: 3. From germline, CDR1 is LNHDA and CDR2 SQIVND (reference sequence). CDR3 region: CASTQRGAYNEQFF. The CDR3 DNA reads TGTGCCAGTACGCAGCGGGGGGCCTACAATGAGCAGTTCTTC.

The chain has TRBV27 and TRBJ2-3; 7 positions agree with TRBD2. This CDR3 region has 15 residues. CDR1 and CDR2 from the germline V gene are MNHEY and SMNVEV (reference sequence). V was pared by 1 base and J by 4 bases, with 5 bases of the junction left unmatched. CDR3 residues: CASSLWGGRADTQYF. CDR3 sequence (DNA): TGTGCCAGCAGTTTATGGGGGGGACGGGCAGATACGCAGTATTTT.

The J gene is TRBJ2-3, the V gene TRBV7-9, with D perhaps matching TRBD2 (5 bases). Per germline, CDR1 SEHNR and CDR2 FQNEAQ (reference sequence). This CDR3 has 14 residues. Trimming pared 2 bases from V and 4 bases from J, leaving 10 bases between. The CDR3 sequence is CASSLSGSADTQYF. Here the CDR3 DNA reads TGTGCCAGCAGCTTAAGTGGGAGCGCAGATACGCAGTATTTT. The complete variable domain, with remaining parts taken from reference TRBV7-9 and TRBJ2-3, reads DTGVSQNPRHKITKRGQNVTFRCDPISEHNRLYWYRQTLGQGPEFLTYFQNEAQLEKSRLLSDRFSAERPKGSFSTLEIQRTEQGDSAMYLCASSLSGSADTQYFGPGTRLTVL.

This clone was seen once. The chain has TRBV28 and TRBJ1-1; D uncertain. CDR3 length: 12 amino acids. Germline V gives CDR1 MDHEN, CDR2 SYDVKM. V dropped 7 bases and J dropped 11 bases, with 17 bases sitting between them. In nucleotides, the CDR3 is TGTGCCAGCACCAATCCCCGCGGCGCTGCTTTCTTT. Translated, it gives CASTNPRGAAFF.